Presented here are 9 T cell receptor beta chains from one specimen sequenced in a study of blood T cell repertoires in COVID-19. Clones were read by immunoSEQ multiplex PCR, and TCRdb kept only the in-frame ones, dropping some. The sample records just over 250,000 clones, 84% being singletons. The sample was PBMCs or T cells enriched from blood (not recorded which). All receptors come from a man aged 25 to 40 with acute COVID-19.

This rearrangement joins TRBV25-1 to TRBJ2-3, with D possibly being TRBD2 (6 bases). The V and J ends lost 4 bases and 6 bases respectively, with 23 bases between them. Germline loops: CDR1 MGHDK, CDR2 SYGVNS. The CDR3 has 17 residues. The CDR3 DNA reads TGTGCCAGCAGTGGCCGACCCGGGACTGGGAAAGCTGATACGCAGTATTTT. Protein product: CASSGRPGTGKADTQYF.

This chain uses TRBV19 with TRBJ1-1; 7 bases fit TRBD1. Looked up from germline, CDR1 is LNHDA and CDR2 is SQIVND (reference sequence). V lost 9 bases to trimming and J lost 7 bases; unmatched junction nucleotides: 5. This CDR3 has 11 residues. Here the CDR3 reads CASRDRLEAFF. DNA of the CDR3: TGTGCCAGCCGGGACAGACTTGAAGCTTTCTTT.

The V call is TRBV7-2, the J call TRBJ2-2; 13 bases match TRBD2. Trimming cost V 5 bases and J 3 bases; bases outside gene matches: 6. The V gene's germline CDR1 is SGHTA and CDR2 FQGNSA. The CDR3 extends over 17 amino acids. DNA for the CDR3: TGTGCCAGCAGCCGGACTAGCGGGAGAGGGTACACCGGGGAGCTGTTTTTT. Residues: CASSRTSGRGYTGELFF.

The J gene is TRBJ2-7, the V gene TRBV20-1; a weak D match, TRBD2 (6 bases). V dropped 6 bases and J dropped 2 bases, with 8 bases sitting between them. Per germline, CDR1 DFQATT and CDR2 SNEGSKA (reference sequence). The length of the CDR3 is 11 residues. The CDR3 spells CSARDAYEQYV. CDR3 nucleotide sequence: TGCAGTGCGCGGGACGCCTACGAGCAGTACGTC.

This clone occurred a few times. This chain links TRBV30 with TRBJ2-7, with 10 bases fitting TRBD2. CDR1 GTSNPN and CDR2 SVGIG come from the germline V gene (reference sequence). The CDR3 is made up of 15 amino acids. V shed 1 base, J shed 2 bases, and the junction held 5 bases outside the gene matches. The CDR3 bases are TGTGCCTGGAGTGACCCGGGACTAGCGACCTACGAGCAGTACGTC. Encoded protein: CAWSDPGLATYEQYV.

CDR3 nucleotides: TGTGCCATCAGGACTAGCGGGAACACCGGGGAGCTGTTTTTT. Translated: CAIRTSGNTGELFF. The rearrangement joins TRBV10-3 to TRBJ2-2, with 9 bases that match TRBD2. V shed 6 bases and J 1 base; nucleotides not matched to a gene: 0. Germline V lookup: CDR1 ENHRY, CDR2 SYGVKD. CDR3 length equals 14 residues.

The J gene is TRBJ1-1, the V gene TRBV6-1; D may be TRBD1 (5 bases). The CDR3 runs to 16 residues. Germline lookup yields CDR1 MNHNS and CDR2 SASEGT. The germline V and J ends were trimmed by 3 bases and 2 bases, with 16 bases remaining between them. As DNA, the CDR3 is TGTGCCAGCAGTGACAGACAGACGAGGAGAAACACTGAAGCTTTCTTT. Its translation is CASSDRQTRRNTEAFF.

This chain links TRBV7-9 with TRBJ1-1; D not certain. The V and J ends lost 2 bases and 7 bases respectively, with 14 bases between them. Per germline, CDR1 SEHNR and CDR2 FQNEAQ (reference sequence). The CDR3 is made up of 14 amino acids. For the CDR3, the DNA is TGTGCCAGCAGCTTAACCCCTAACCGAAATGAAGCTTTCTTT. Translation: CASSLTPNRNEAFF.

The chain uses TRBV24-1 and TRBJ2-3; D is possibly TRBD2 (5 bases). Germline values: CDR1 KGHDR, CDR2 SFDVKD. With 2 bases removed from V and 1 base from J, the gap between germline ends came to 9 bases. The CDR3 has 15 amino acids. CDR3 region: CATSDWTFGTDTQYF. In DNA form, the CDR3 reads TGTGCCACCAGTGATTGGACTTTCGGCACAGATACGCAGTATTTT.